This T cell receptor (beta chain) was found in a study of Tregs in tolerant kidney transplant recipients. Comment on this clone: What it binds is not known.

The repertoire was sequenced with immunoSEQ multiplex PCR; TCRdb's copy has only in-frame clones and lacks some. The repertoire consists of some 100,000 clones, with roughly 92% occurring once and the leading ten covering roughly 0.63%. The V gene lost 2 bases and the J gene lost 0 bases, with 8 bases spanning the gap. The CDR3 length is 15 residues. Germline CDR1 reads MNHNS; CDR2 reads SASEGT. Findings and caveats of the study: Biological reproducibility was not directly addressed, but technical replication error appeared minimal.

This receptor was obtained from a human donor in good health. The sample comprised CD4+ T cells from blood. This chain links TRBV6-1 with TRBJ1-3; no firm D call. CDR3 sequence: CASSETRVSGNTIYF. The CDR3 region has the DNA TGTGCCAGCAGTGAAACTAGGGTCTCTGGAAACACCATATATTTT.